This T cell receptor beta chain is drawn from a study of CD8 T cells in ankylosing spondylitis. TCRdb ran MiXCR on the 5' RACE reads and lists one entry per CDR3 protein. The sample includes tens of thousands of distinct CDR3 sequences, about a sixth of them seen just once. CDR1 KGHSH and CDR2 LQKENI come from the germline V gene. The junction had 2 bases not matched to a gene; V was cut back by 3 bases and J by 8 bases. This CDR3 contains 13 residues. The receptor was isolated from a male donor with ankylosing spondylitis or in good health (not recorded which). The chain links TRBV18 to TRBJ1-4; 8 bases align to TRBD1. Material: blood. The CDR3 sequence is CASSPTGEEKLFF. The CDR3 DNA reads as TGTGCCAGCTCACCGACAGGGGAGGAAAAACTGTTTTTT. The entire variable domain, with the rest obtained from reference TRBV18 and TRBJ1-4, is as follows: NAGVMQNPRHLVRRRGQEARLRCSPMKGHSHVYWYRQLPEEGLKFMVYLQKENIIDESGMPKERFSAEFPKEGPSILRIQQVVRGDSAAYFCASSPTGEEKLFFGSGTQLSVL.